A single sample is the source of the 3 T cell receptor beta chains below, sequenced in a study of blood T cell repertoires in COVID-19. Assay: immunoSEQ multiplex PCR; the TCRdb copy retains only in-frame clones and omits some. Here the sample spans nearly 15,000 clones, more than 80% being singletons. Sequencing input: peripheral blood. These receptors all stem from a human donor in a cohort sampled during active COVID-19.

The rearrangement links TRBV5-4 to TRBJ1-3; the D is unclear. The CDR3 covers 16 residues. The germline V gene has CDR1 SGHNT and CDR2 YYREEE (reference sequence). V dropped 5 bases and J dropped 0 bases, with 15 bases sitting between them. CDR3: CASSPAITASGNTIYF. The CDR3 DNA is TGTGCCAGCAGTCCGGCAATTACAGCCTCTGGAAACACCATATATTTT.

V usage is TRBV19 and J usage is TRBJ1-5; 7 positions match TRBD1. V trimming: 3 bases; J trimming: 2 bases; junction bases outside the gene matches: 7. The germline V gene has CDR1 LNHDA and CDR2 SQIVND (reference sequence). CDR3 length: 16 residues. The CDR3 is CASSMQGVRGNQPQHF. The CDR3 DNA sequence: TGTGCCAGTAGTATGCAGGGGGTAAGGGGCAATCAGCCCCAGCATTTT.

V gene TRBV18 combines with J gene TRBJ1-1; 9 nucleotides match TRBD1. The germline V gene encodes CDR1 KGHSH and CDR2 LQKENI. The CDR3 extends over 16 amino acids. The V gene end was trimmed by 5 bases and the J gene end by 0 bases; junction bases not matched to a gene: 7. The CDR3 nucleotides are TGTGCCAGCTCATTTACAGGGGGCCCATTGAACACTGAAGCTTTCTTT. Translation: CASSFTGGPLNTEAFF.